The subject of this entry is one T cell receptor (beta chain). No antigen is known for it. The data stem from a study of a mutant IDH1 vaccine in newly diagnosed glioma. Study details: During weeks 1, 3, 5, 7, 11, 15, 19 and 23, patients received eight vaccinations. With temozolomide cycles, or 4-6 weeks after radiotherapy alone, vaccination was started. Earlier therapy was either radiotherapy, temozolomide, or both, and most got both.

Germline CDR1 is GTSNPN and CDR2 is SVGIG (reference sequence). With 4 bases removed from V and 1 base from J, the gap between germline ends came to 13 bases. CDR3 length: 14 residues. Only in-frame clones appear in the TCRdb table, and some are missing; sequencing was by immunoSEQ multiplex PCR. This sample has approximately 26,000 clones; roughly 90% occur once, and the top ten carry over 15%. Time point here: week 5, during vaccination. Each vaccine dose was 300 ug of mutant IDH1 20-mer peptide, with topical imiquimod. This TCR was recovered from a man between 18 and 29 years old with glioma. V is TRBV30 and J is TRBJ1-1, with D perhaps matching TRBD1 (6 bases). Sequencing used PBMCs, obtained from a glioma patient whose treatment included an IDH1 peptide vaccine. CDR3: CAWKPPDRNTEAFF. As DNA, the CDR3 is TGTGCCTGGAAACCACCGGACAGGAACACTGAAGCTTTCTTT.